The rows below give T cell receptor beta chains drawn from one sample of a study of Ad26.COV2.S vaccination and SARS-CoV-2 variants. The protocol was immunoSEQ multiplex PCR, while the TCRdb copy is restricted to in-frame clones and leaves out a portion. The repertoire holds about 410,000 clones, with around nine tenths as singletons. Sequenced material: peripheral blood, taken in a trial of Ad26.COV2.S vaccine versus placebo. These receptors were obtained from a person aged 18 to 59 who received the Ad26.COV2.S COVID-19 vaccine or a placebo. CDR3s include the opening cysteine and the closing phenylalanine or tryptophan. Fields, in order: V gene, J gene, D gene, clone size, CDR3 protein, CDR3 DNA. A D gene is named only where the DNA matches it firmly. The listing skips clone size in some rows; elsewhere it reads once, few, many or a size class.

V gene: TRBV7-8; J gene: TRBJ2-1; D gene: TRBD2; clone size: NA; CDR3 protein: CASSLGPSGGQRENEQFF; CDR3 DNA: TGTGCCAGCAGCTTAGGGCCTAGCGGGGGACAGAGGGAGAATGAGCAGTTCTTC
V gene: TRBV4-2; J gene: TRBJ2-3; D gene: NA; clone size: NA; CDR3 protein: CASSQEPGDLGTDTQYF; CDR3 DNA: TGTGCCAGCAGCCAAGAGCCCGGGGACTTAGGCACAGATACGCAGTATTTT
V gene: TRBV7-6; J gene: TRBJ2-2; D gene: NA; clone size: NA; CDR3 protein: CASSLVDPTGELFF; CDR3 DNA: TGTGCCAGCAGCTTAGTTGATCCCACCGGGGAGCTGTTTTTT
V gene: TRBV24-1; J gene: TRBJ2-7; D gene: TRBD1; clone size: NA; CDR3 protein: CATSDSGQINEQYF; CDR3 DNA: TGTGCCACCAGTGATTCGGGACAGATCAACGAGCAGTACTTC
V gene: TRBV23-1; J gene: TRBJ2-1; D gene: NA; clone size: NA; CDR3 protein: CASSHPHRPRGVNEQFF; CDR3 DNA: TGCGCCAGCAGTCATCCCCACCGGCCCCGCGGAGTGAATGAGCAGTTCTTC
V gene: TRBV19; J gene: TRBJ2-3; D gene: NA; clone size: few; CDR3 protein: CASSPGGADTQYF; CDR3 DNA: TGTGCCAGTAGTCCTGGGGGGGCGGATACGCAGTATTTT
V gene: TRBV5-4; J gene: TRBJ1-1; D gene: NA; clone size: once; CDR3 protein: CASSKEKVAFF; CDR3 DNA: TGTGCCAGCAGCAAGGAGAAAGTGGCTTTCTTT
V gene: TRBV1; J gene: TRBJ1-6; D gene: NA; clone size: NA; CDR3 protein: CTSSPQTGRNSPLHF; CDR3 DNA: TGCACCAGCAGCCCCCAGACAGGGCGGAATTCACCCCTCCACTTT
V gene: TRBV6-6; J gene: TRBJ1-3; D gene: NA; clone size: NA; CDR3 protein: CASTLDGSGNTIYF; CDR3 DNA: TGTGCCAGCACTCTGGACGGCTCTGGAAACACCATATATTTT
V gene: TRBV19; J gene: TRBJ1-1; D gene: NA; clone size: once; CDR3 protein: CASSIPEGEAFF; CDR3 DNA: TGTGCCAGTAGTATCCCCGAGGGTGAAGCTTTCTTT
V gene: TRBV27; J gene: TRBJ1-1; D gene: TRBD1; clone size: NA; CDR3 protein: CASSPTGDDTEAFF; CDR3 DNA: TGTGCCAGCAGTCCTACAGGGGACGACACTGAAGCTTTCTTT
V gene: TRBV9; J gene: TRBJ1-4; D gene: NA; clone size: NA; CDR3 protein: CASSATGYRREKLFF; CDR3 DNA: TGTGCCAGCAGCGCAACAGGCTATCGAAGGGAAAAACTGTTTTTT
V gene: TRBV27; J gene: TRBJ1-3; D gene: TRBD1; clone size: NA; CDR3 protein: CASSLGGQVSSGNTIYF; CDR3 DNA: TGTGCCAGCAGCCTAGGAGGACAGGTAAGCTCTGGAAACACCATATATTTT
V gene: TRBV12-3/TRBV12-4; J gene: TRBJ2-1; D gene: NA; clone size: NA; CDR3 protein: CASSLTSLFEQFF; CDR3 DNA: TGTGCCAGCAGTTTAACTAGCCTATTTGAGCAGTTCTTC
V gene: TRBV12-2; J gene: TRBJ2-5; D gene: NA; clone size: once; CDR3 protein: CASRLANHPDSRRSETQYF; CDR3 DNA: TGTGCAAGTCGCTTAGCAAACCACCCGGACAGCCGTCGATCTGAGACCCAGTACTTC
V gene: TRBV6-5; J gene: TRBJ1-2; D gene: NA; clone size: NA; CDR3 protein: CASSYNEGFNYGYTF; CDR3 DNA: TGTGCCAGCAGTTATAATGAAGGGTTCAACTATGGCTACACCTTC
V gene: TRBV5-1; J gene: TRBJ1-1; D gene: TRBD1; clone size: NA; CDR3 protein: CASSLQRRQGHTEAFF; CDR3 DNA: TGCGCCAGCAGCTTGCAAAGGCGACAGGGACACACTGAAGCTTTCTTT
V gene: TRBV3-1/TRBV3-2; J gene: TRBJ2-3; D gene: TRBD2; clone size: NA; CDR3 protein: CASSPVGTSGGDTQYF; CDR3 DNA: TGTGCCAGCAGCCCCGTGGGGACTAGCGGGGGAGATACGCAGTATTTT
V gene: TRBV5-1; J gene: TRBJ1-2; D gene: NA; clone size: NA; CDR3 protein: CASRPDSGYGYTF; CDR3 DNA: TGCGCCAGCAGGCCTGACAGCGGCTATGGCTACACCTTC
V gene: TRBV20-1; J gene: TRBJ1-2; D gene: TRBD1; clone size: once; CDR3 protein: CSASTDRGYGYTF; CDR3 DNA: TGCAGTGCTAGTACGGACAGGGGGTATGGCTACACCTTC
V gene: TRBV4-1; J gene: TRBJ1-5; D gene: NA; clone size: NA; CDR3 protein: CASSLTQDQPQHF; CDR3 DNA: TGCGCCAGCAGCCTCACGCAGGATCAGCCCCAGCATTTT
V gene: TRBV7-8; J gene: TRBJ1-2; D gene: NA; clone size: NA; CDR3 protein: CASSLKRDVDYTF; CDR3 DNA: TGTGCCAGCAGTTTAAAGCGGGACGTCGACTACACCTTC
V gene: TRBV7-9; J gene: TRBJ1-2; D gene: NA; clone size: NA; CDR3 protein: CASSLQGKHDGYTF; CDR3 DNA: TGTGCCAGCAGCTTGCAGGGAAAACATGATGGCTACACCTTC
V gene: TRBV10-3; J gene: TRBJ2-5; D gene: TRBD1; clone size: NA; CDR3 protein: CASTTGWGTGGQETQYF; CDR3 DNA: TGTGCCAGCACTACCGGCTGGGGGACAGGGGGTCAAGAGACCCAGTACTTC
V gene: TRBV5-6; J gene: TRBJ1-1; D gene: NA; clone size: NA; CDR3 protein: CASSLDDLNTEAFF; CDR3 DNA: TGTGCCAGCAGCTTGGACGACTTGAACACTGAAGCTTTCTTT
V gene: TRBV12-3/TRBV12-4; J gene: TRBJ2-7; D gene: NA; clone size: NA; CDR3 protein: CASSILYEQYF; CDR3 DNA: TGTGCCAGCAGTATACTATACGAGCAGTACTTC
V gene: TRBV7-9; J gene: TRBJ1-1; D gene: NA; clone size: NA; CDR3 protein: CASSLIMIEAFF; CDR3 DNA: TGTGCCAGCAGCTTAATAATGATTGAAGCTTTCTTT
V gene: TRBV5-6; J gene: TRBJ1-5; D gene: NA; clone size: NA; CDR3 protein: CASSLSIGGALNQPQHF; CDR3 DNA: TGTGCCAGCAGCTTGAGTATTGGGGGCGCCCTGAATCAGCCCCAGCATTTT
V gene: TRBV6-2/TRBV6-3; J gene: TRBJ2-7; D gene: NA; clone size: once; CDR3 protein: CASSPPSREEYF; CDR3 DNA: TGTGCCAGCAGCCCCCCCTCGAGGGAAGAGTACTTC
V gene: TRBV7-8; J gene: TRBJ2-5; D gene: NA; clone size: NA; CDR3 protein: CASSSSGRGEETQYF; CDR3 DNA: TGTGCCAGCAGCTCCTCGGGGCGGGGTGAGGAGACCCAGTACTTC
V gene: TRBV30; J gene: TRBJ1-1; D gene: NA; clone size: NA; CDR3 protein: CAWSPPGEAFF; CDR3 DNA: TGTGCCTGGAGTCCCCCGGGTGAAGCTTTCTTT
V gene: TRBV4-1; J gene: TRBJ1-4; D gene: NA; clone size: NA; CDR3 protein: CASSQDSTGWDNEKLFF; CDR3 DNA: TGCGCCAGCAGCCAAGATAGTACAGGGTGGGATAATGAAAAACTGTTTTTT
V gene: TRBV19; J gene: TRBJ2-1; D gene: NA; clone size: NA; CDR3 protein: CASTDRYNEQFF; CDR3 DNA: TGTGCCAGTACCGATAGGTACAATGAGCAGTTCTTC
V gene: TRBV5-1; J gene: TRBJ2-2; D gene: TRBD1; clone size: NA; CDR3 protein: CASSEYRGNTGELFF; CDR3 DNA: TGCGCCAGCAGCGAGTACAGGGGGAACACCGGGGAGCTGTTTTTT
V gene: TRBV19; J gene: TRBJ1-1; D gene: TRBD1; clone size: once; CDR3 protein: CASSETGGFSADTEAFF; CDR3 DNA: TGTGCCAGTAGTGAGACAGGGGGCTTTTCCGCGGACACTGAAGCTTTCTTT
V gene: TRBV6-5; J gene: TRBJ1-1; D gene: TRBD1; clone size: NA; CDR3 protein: CASSGTDREGEAFF; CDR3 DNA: TGTGCCAGCAGCGGAACGGACAGGGAGGGAGAAGCTTTCTTT
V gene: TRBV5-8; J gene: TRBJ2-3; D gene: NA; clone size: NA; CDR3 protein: CASSPYSLTGLGQYF; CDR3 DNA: TGTGCCAGCAGCCCGTATTCCCTAACAGGGTTGGGGCAGTATTTT
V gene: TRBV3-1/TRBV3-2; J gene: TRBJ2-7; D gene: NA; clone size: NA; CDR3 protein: CASQGPPSWEQYF; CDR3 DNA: TGTGCCAGTCAAGGGCCCCCTTCCTGGGAGCAGTACTTC
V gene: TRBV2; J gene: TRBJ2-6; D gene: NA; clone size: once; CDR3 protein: CASSGQNLYSGANVLTF; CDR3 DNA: TGTGCCAGCAGTGGACAGAACCTTTACTCTGGGGCCAACGTCCTGACTTTC
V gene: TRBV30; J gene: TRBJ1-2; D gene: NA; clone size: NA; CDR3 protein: CAWSETSYYGYTF; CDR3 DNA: TGTGCCTGGAGTGAGACCTCATACTATGGCTACACCTTC
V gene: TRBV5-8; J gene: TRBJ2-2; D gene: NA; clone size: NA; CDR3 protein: CASSDTGLNTGELFF; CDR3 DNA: TGTGCCAGCAGTGATACAGGGCTGAACACCGGGGAGCTGTTTTTT
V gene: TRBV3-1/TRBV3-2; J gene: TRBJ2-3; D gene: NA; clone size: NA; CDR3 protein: CASSQVSGTDTQYF; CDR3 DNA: TGTGCCAGCAGCCAAGTGTCTGGGACAGATACGCAGTATTTT